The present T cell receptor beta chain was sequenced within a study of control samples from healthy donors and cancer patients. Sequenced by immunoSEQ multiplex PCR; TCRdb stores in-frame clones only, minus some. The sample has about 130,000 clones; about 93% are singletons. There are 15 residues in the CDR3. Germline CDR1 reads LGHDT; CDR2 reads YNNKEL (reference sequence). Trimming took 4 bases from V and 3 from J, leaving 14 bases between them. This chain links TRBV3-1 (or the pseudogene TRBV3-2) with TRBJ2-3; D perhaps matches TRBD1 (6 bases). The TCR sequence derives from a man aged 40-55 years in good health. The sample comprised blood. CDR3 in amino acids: CASSLQGVGTDTQYF. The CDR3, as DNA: TGTGCCAGCAGCCTACAGGGTGTAGGGACAGATACGCAGTATTTT.